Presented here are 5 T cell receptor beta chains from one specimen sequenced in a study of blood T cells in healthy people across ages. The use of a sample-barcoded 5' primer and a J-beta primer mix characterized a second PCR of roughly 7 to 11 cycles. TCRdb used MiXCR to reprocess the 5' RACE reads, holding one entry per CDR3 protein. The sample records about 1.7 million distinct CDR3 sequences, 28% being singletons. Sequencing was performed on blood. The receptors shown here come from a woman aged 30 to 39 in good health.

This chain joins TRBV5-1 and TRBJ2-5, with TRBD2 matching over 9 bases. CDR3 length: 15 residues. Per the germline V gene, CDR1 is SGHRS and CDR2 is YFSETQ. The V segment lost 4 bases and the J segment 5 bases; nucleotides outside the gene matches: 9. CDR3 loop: CASSAGTSSVETQYF. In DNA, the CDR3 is TGCGCCAGCAGCGCCGGGACTAGCTCTGTGGAGACCCAGTACTTC. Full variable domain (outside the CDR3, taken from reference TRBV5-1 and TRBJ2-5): KAGVTQTPRYLIKTRGQQVTLSCSPISGHRSVSWYQQTPGQGLQFLFEYFSETQRNKGNFPGRFSGRQFSNSRSEMNVSTLELGDSALYLCASSAGTSSVETQYFGPGTRLLVL.

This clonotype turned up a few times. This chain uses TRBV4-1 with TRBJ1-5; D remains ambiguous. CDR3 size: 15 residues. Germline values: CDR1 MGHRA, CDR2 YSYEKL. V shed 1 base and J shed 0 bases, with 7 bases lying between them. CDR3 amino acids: CASSQVSSSNQPQHF. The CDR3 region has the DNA TGCGCCAGCAGCCAAGTGTCCAGTAGCAATCAGCCCCAGCATTTT.

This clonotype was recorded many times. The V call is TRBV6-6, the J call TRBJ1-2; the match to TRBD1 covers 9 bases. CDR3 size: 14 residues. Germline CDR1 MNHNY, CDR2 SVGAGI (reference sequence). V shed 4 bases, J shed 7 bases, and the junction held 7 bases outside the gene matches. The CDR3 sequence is CASSSSQGAGGYTF. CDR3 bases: TGTGCCAGCAGTTCCTCACAGGGGGCTGGTGGCTACACCTTC.

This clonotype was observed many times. CDR3 protein: CASSRKQGGEQYF. CDR3 coding DNA: TGTGCCAGCTCGCGAAAACAGGGCGGAGAGCAGTACTTC. The chain links TRBV18 to TRBJ2-7; a possible D gene is TRBD1 (6 bases). Trimming left V 6 bases short and J 7 bases short, with 16 bases between. The CDR3 spans 13 residues. Germline lookup yields CDR1 KGHSH and CDR2 LQKENI.

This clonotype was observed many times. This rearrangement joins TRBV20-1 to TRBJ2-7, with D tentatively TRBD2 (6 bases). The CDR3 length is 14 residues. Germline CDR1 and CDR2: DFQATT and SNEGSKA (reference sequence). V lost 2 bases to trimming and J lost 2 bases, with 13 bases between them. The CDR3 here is CSARFPGGAYEQYF. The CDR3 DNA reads TGCAGTGCTAGATTCCCGGGCGGGGCCTACGAGCAGTACTTC.